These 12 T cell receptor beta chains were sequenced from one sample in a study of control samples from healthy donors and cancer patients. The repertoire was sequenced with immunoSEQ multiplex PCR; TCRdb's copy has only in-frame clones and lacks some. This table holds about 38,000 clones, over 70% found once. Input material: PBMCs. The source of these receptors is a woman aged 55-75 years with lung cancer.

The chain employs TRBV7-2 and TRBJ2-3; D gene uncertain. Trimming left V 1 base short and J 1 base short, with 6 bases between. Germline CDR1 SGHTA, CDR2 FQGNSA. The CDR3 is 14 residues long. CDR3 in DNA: TGTGCCAGCAGCTTAGTTGAGCGCACAGATACGCAGTATTTT. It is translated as CASSLVERTDTQYF.

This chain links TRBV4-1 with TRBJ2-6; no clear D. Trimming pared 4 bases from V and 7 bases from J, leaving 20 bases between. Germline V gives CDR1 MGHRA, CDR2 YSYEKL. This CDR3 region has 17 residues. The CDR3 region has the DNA TGCGCCAGCAGCCTATCCGATACCGCTATCCTAGCCAACGTCCTGACTTTC. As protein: CASSLSDTAILANVLTF.

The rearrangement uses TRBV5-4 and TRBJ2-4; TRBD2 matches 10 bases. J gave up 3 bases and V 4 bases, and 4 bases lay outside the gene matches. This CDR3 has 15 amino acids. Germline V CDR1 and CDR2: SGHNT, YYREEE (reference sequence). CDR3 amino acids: CASSPRTSGKNIQYF. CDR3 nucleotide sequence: TGTGCCAGCAGCCCCCGGACTAGCGGCAAAAACATTCAGTACTTC.

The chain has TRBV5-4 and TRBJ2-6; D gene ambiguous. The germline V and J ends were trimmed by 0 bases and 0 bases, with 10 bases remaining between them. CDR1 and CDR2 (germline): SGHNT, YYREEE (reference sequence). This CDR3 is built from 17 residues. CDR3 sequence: CASSLVAVSSGANVLTF. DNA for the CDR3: TGTGCCAGCAGCTTGGTCGCGGTTTCCTCTGGGGCCAACGTCCTGACTTTC.

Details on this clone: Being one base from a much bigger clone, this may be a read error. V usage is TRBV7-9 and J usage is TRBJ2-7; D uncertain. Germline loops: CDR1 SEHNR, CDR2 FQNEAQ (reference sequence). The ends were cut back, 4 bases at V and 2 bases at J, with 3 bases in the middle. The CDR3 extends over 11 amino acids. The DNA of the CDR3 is TGTGCCAGCAGCTCAGCCTACGAGCAGTACTTC. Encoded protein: CASSSAYEQYF.

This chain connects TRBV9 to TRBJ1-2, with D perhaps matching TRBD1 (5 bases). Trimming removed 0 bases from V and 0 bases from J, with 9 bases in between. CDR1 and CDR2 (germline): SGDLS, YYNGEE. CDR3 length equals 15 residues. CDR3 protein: CASSVVGGTNYGYTF. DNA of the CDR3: TGTGCCAGCAGCGTAGTGGGGGGGACTAACTATGGCTACACCTTC.

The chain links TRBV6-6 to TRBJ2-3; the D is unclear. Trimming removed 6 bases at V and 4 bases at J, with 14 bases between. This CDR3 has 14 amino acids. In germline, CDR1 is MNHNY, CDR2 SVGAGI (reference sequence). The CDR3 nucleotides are TGTGCCAGCAGACACGAATCCCGATCAGATACGCAGTATTTT. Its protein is CASRHESRSDTQYF.

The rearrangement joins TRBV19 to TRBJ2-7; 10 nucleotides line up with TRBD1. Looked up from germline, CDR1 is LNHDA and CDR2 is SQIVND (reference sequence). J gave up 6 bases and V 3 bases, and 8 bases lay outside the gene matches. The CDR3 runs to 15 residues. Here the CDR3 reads CASSIYGTGVLEQYF. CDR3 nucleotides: TGTGCCAGTAGTATTTACGGGACAGGGGTTCTCGAGCAGTACTTC.

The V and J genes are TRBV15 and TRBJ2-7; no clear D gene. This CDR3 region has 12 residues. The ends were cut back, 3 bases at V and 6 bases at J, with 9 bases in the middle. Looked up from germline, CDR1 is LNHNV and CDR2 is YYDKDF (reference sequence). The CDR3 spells CATSREGTEQYF. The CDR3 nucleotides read TGTGCCACCAGCAGGGAAGGAACCGAGCAGTACTTC.

The CDR3 nucleotides read TGTGCCAGCAGCTCCCCCGTGGCAGAAAACACTGAAGCTTTCTTT. Protein product: CASSSPVAENTEAFF. The rearrangement joins TRBV7-9 to TRBJ1-1; no firm D call. The CDR3 runs 15 residues. From germline, CDR1 is SEHNR and CDR2 FQNEAQ (reference sequence). V dropped 4 bases and J dropped 2 bases, with 14 bases sitting between them.

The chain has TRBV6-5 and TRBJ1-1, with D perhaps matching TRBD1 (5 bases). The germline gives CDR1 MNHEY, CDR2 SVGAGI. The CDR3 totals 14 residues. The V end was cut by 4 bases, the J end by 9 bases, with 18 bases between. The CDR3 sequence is CASSWDLTGSQAFF. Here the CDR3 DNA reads TGTGCCAGCAGTTGGGACCTAACCGGATCTCAAGCTTTCTTT.

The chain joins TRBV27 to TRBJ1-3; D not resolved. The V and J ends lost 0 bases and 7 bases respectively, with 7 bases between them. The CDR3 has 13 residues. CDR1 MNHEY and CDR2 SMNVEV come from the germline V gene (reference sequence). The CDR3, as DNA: TGTGCCAGCAGTTTATCGGCGTGGAACACCATATATTTT. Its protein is CASSLSAWNTIYF.